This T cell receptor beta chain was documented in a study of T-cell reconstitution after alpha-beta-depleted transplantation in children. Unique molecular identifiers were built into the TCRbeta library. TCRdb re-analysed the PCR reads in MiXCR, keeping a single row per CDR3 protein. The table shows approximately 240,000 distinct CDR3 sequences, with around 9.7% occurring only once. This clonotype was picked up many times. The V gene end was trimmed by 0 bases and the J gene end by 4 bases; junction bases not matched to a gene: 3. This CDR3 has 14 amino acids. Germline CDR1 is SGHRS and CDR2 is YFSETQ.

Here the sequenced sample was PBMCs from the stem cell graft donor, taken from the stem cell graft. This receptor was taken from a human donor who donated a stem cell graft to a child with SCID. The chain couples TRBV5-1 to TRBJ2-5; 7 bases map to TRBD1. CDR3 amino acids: CASSLDRGRETQYF. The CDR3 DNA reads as TGCGCCAGCAGCTTGGACAGGGGTCGAGAGACCCAGTACTTC.